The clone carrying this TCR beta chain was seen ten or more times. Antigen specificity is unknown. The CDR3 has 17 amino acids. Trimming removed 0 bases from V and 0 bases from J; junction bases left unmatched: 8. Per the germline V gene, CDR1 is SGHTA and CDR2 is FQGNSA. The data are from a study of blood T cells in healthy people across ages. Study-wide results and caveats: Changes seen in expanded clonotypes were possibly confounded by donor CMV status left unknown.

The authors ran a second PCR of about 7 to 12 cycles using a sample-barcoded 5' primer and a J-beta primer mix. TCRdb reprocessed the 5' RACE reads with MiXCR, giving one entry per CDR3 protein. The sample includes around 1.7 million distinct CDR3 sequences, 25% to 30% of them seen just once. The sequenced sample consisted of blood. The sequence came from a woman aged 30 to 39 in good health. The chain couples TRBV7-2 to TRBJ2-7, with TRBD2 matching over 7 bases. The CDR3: CASSLAGGPLSSYEQYF. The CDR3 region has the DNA TGTGCCAGCAGCTTAGCGGGAGGGCCGTTGAGCTCCTACGAGCAGTACTTC.